This entry is about one TCR beta chain. The antigen it recognizes is unknown. No clone much larger than this one lies a single base away; base qualities are absent. The time point label here, explained by the study, means: patch test 2, 6 weeks after DPC sensitization. Per the publication, the treatment or condition label means: therapeutic diphenylcyclopropenone sensitization with weekly scalp DPC. At every patch-test visit, the blood draw took place before the patch test was put on. To be eligible, patients had to be aged 18 to 70, diagnosed with alopecia and judged suitable for DPC therapy, while pregnant patients were excluded. Total RNA was isolated from unfractionated whole blood collected in Tempus Blood RNA tubes. This entry is derived from a study of human T cells and chemical hapten exposure (dated by TCRdb to the early 2020s). At the level of the whole study: For sensitization, 2% DPC in acetone was applied to a roughly 2 cm by roughly 2 cm area of upper inner arm skin. The libraries were sequenced as a pool, and the TCR yield per sample differed mostly because of small variations in library volumes within the pool. Patient blood was sampled pre-sensitization (week 0) and at 2, 6 and about 24 weeks after DPC sensitization. Peripheral blood TCR repertoire changes were tracked in vivo in alopecia patients during primary and secondary sensitization to the hapten diphenylcyclopropenone (DPC). Patch testing was done on the upper back using Finn chambers containing 0.01% DPC, and results were scored after 6 days according to International Contact Dermatitis Research Group standards. About 28 alopecia patients gave blood for TCR sequencing at one to four time points (pre-sensitization, 2, 6 and 24 weeks). Alopecia areata with under or over 50% scalp involvement, alopecia totalis and alopecia universalis were represented in the patient cohort, which was mostly female. Weekly therapeutic DPC doses were additionally applied to the scalp of patients throughout the roughly 22-week study period.

Here is what the overall study found, with its caveats: After repeated subsampling, changes were observed in the strength of the expansion versus patch-test correlation and in the threshold at which the correlation became significant. Significantly more large CDR3 similarity clusters were formed by expanded TCRs than by pre-sensitization or healthy control sets, consistent with antigen-driven responses. Patch test score was positively correlated with the number of PT1 expanded TCRs, with significance at thresholds 8, 16 and 32 but not at 4. Because all patients had alopecia, a presumed autoimmune disease, the immune response of the patients might differ from that of healthy individuals. DPC sensitization did not change how many TCRs were above 1 in 1000 frequency, and no evidence was found of alterations in global repertoire structure.

Reading the germline V gene gives CDR1 SGHTA and CDR2 FQGNSA. Including the terminal cysteine and phenylalanine, the CDR3 comprises 13 residues. The sequence is cut down to CDR3 DNA, 39 bases in frame from base 1. Cut back by 4 bases and 10 bases, the V and J ends lie 14 bases apart. Receptors were amplified or captured by RACE. The run used a NextSeq 500. During library preparation, unique molecular identifiers were attached to individual cDNA molecules so that TCRs could be counted quantitatively and reproducibly. For every blood RNA sample, sequencing covered both the TCR alpha and TCR beta chains. Under the source paper's analysis protocol: The median number of TCRs per sample was around 96,000, ranging from 23,224 to 690,600. V, J and CDR3 annotation of the TCR reads was carried out using the Decombinator software suite. Every sample was subsampled to the same number of TCRs (28,000) for the PS versus PT1 abundance plots. TCRs were defined as expanded if absent before sensitization and observed at least eight times at the 2-week time point. TCRdb cleaned the public reads at Q25 with fastp, built clones with MiXCR and kept in-frame beta chains. For every CDR3 protein sequence, its rows merge into one entry that carries the most common genes and DNA. None of the V and J calls come from the authors' own analysis; TCRdb made them. The sample table contains tens of thousands of distinct CDR3 sequences; only one count was recorded for under 13% of them. The ten largest clones add up to around 7% of the sample.

The chain uses TRBV7-2 and TRBJ2-1, with the identity of the D gene unclear. The sequence was obtained from a woman aged 50 to 60 with alopecia areata. Some clones in this sample may be carry-over from other donors' samples. The sequencing used whole blood, collected in connection with sensitization to the hapten diphenylcyclopropenone (DPC). The DNA sequence reads TGTGCCAGCAGCTCTCAAACGGTCAGGGAGCAGTTCTTC. Translated, it reads CASSSQTVREQFF.